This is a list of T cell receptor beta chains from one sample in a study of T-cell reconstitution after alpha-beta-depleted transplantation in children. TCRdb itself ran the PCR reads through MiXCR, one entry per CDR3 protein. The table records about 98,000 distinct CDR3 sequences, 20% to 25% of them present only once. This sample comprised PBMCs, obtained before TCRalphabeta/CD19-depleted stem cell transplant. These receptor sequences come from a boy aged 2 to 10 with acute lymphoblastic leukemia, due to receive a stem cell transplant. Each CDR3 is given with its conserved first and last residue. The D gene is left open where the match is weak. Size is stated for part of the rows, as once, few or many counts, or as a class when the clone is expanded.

CDR3aa: CSANHQGNYGYTF; CDR3nt: TGCAGTGCTAATCACCAGGGAAACTATGGCTACACCTTC; abundance: -; j_gene: TRBJ1-2; d_gene: -; v_gene: TRBV20-1
CDR3aa: CASNQDSYEQYF; CDR3nt: TGTGCCAGCAACCAGGATAGCTACGAGCAGTACTTC; abundance: once; j_gene: TRBJ2-7; d_gene: -; v_gene: TRBV28
CDR3aa: CATSRSSKSVEQFF; CDR3nt: TGTGCCACCAGTCGTAGCTCAAAATCAGTTGAGCAGTTCTTC; abundance: -; j_gene: TRBJ2-1; d_gene: -; v_gene: TRBV24-1
CDR3aa: CASSLGAGSTDTQYF; CDR3nt: TGCGCCAGCAGCTTGGGGGCCGGGAGCACAGATACGCAGTATTTT; abundance: few; j_gene: TRBJ2-3; d_gene: -; v_gene: TRBV5-1
CDR3aa: CASSPDLRGREQYF; CDR3nt: TGTGCCAGCAGCCCGGACTTGCGCGGACGCGAGCAGTACTTC; abundance: -; j_gene: TRBJ2-7; d_gene: -; v_gene: TRBV6-1
CDR3aa: CASSLSAGFWGDAYEQYF; CDR3nt: TGTGCCAGCAGCTTGAGTGCCGGGTTTTGGGGAGACGCCTACGAGCAGTACTTC; abundance: -; j_gene: TRBJ2-7; d_gene: -; v_gene: TRBV11-2
CDR3aa: CASSFSGRGNSPLHF; CDR3nt: TGTGCCAGCAGCTTTTCGGGCAGGGGGAATTCACCCCTCCACTTT; abundance: -; j_gene: TRBJ1-6; d_gene: TRBD1; v_gene: TRBV7-8
CDR3aa: CASSRTSGRALQETQYF; CDR3nt: TGTGCCAGCAGCCGGACTAGCGGGAGGGCCCTTCAAGAGACCCAGTACTTC; abundance: -; j_gene: TRBJ2-5; d_gene: TRBD2; v_gene: TRBV13
CDR3aa: CASSKGLGRNEQFF; CDR3nt: TGTGCCAGCAGCAAGGGACTCGGTCGCAATGAGCAGTTCTTC; abundance: many; j_gene: TRBJ2-1; d_gene: -; v_gene: TRBV7-2
CDR3aa: CAVGHGSDGTSRNEQFF; CDR3nt: TGTGCCGTAGGGCATGGAAGCGACGGGACTAGCAGGAATGAGCAGTTCTTC; abundance: -; j_gene: TRBJ2-1; d_gene: TRBD2; v_gene: TRBV28
CDR3aa: CASSFPGQGAGTDTQYF; CDR3nt: TGCGCCAGCAGCTTTCCGGGACAGGGGGCGGGCACAGATACGCAGTATTTT; abundance: -; j_gene: TRBJ2-3; d_gene: TRBD1; v_gene: TRBV5-1
CDR3aa: CASSIRFPQSTDTQYF; CDR3nt: TGTGCCAGCAGTATACGGTTTCCCCAGAGCACAGATACGCAGTATTTT; abundance: few; j_gene: TRBJ2-3; d_gene: -; v_gene: TRBV28
CDR3aa: CASSSISGGGETQYF; CDR3nt: TGTGCCAGCAGCTCGATTAGCGGAGGCGGGGAGACCCAGTACTTC; abundance: -; j_gene: TRBJ2-5; d_gene: -; v_gene: TRBV5-4
CDR3aa: CASSLVQLRTDTQYF; CDR3nt: TGCGCCAGCAGCTTGGTTCAGTTAAGAACAGATACGCAGTATTTT; abundance: -; j_gene: TRBJ2-3; d_gene: -; v_gene: TRBV5-1
CDR3aa: CASSQGRAPAGTQYF; CDR3nt: TGCGCCAGCAGCCAAGGCCGGGCCCCGGCAGGGACCCAGTACTTC; abundance: -; j_gene: TRBJ2-5; d_gene: -; v_gene: TRBV4-1
CDR3aa: CASSAAEGQAGELFF; CDR3nt: TGTGCCAGCAGCGCTGCGGAGGGGCAGGCCGGGGAGCTGTTTTTT; abundance: many; j_gene: TRBJ2-2; d_gene: -; v_gene: TRBV3-1
CDR3aa: CASSFSGGRDRDTQYF; CDR3nt: TGTGCCAGCAGTTTTTCGGGGGGGCGGGATCGGGATACGCAGTATTTT; abundance: -; j_gene: TRBJ2-3; d_gene: TRBD2; v_gene: TRBV12-3/TRBV12-4
CDR3aa: CSARGGLTTYEQYF; CDR3nt: TGCAGTGCTAGGGGGGGACTAACAACCTACGAGCAGTACTTC; abundance: -; j_gene: TRBJ2-7; d_gene: TRBD2; v_gene: TRBV20-1
CDR3aa: CASSRWDGTYEQYF; CDR3nt: TGTGCCAGCAGCCGATGGGACGGAACCTACGAGCAGTACTTC; abundance: few; j_gene: TRBJ2-7; d_gene: -; v_gene: TRBV14
CDR3aa: CASSYTGGQFF; CDR3nt: TGTGCCAGCAGCTACACGGGGGGGCAGTTCTTC; abundance: few; j_gene: TRBJ2-1; d_gene: TRBD2; v_gene: TRBV28
CDR3aa: CASRLDRRPTDTQYF; CDR3nt: TGTGCCAGCAGACTGGACAGGCGCCCGACAGATACGCAGTATTTT; abundance: large; j_gene: TRBJ2-3; d_gene: TRBD1; v_gene: TRBV12-3/TRBV12-4
CDR3aa: CASSFGTGHNEQFF; CDR3nt: TGTGCCAGCAGTTTCGGGACTGGCCACAATGAGCAGTTCTTC; abundance: few; j_gene: TRBJ2-1; d_gene: -; v_gene: TRBV27
CDR3aa: CASSQEGDTDTQYF; CDR3nt: TGCGCCAGCAGCCAAGAGGGGGACACAGATACGCAGTATTTT; abundance: -; j_gene: TRBJ2-3; d_gene: -; v_gene: TRBV4-3
CDR3aa: CASSLGQGARGNTEAFF; CDR3nt: TGTGCCAGCAGCTTGGGACAGGGGGCGCGGGGGAACACTGAAGCTTTCTTT; abundance: once; j_gene: TRBJ1-1; d_gene: TRBD1; v_gene: TRBV5-4
CDR3aa: CAWSVGAETDTQYF; CDR3nt: TGTGCCTGGAGTGTAGGAGCGGAGACAGATACGCAGTATTTT; abundance: -; j_gene: TRBJ2-3; d_gene: -; v_gene: TRBV30
CDR3aa: CATREGLAGTGELFF; CDR3nt: TGTGCCACCAGGGAGGGACTAGCGGGCACCGGGGAGCTGTTTTTT; abundance: few; j_gene: TRBJ2-2; d_gene: TRBD2; v_gene: TRBV15
CDR3aa: CASIRLAEAYNEQFF; CDR3nt: TGTGCAAGCATACGGCTAGCGGAGGCTTACAATGAGCAGTTCTTC; abundance: -; j_gene: TRBJ2-1; d_gene: TRBD2; v_gene: TRBV13
CDR3aa: CASSPGLADTTDTQYF; CDR3nt: TGTGCCAGCAGTCCCGGACTAGCGGATACAACAGATACGCAGTATTTT; abundance: few; j_gene: TRBJ2-3; d_gene: TRBD2; v_gene: TRBV28
CDR3aa: CASSIWGGGREETQYF; CDR3nt: TGTGCCAGCAGTATATGGGGGGGAGGGAGAGAAGAGACCCAGTACTTC; abundance: few; j_gene: TRBJ2-5; d_gene: TRBD2; v_gene: TRBV7-2
CDR3aa: CASSAASGGALNEQFF; CDR3nt: TGTGCCAGCAGCGCTGCTAGCGGAGGGGCCCTCAATGAGCAGTTCTTC; abundance: -; j_gene: TRBJ2-1; d_gene: TRBD2; v_gene: TRBV9
CDR3aa: CASSFGVSGDSGANVLTF; CDR3nt: TGTGCCAGCAGTTTCGGCGTATCAGGGGACTCTGGGGCCAACGTCCTGACTTTC; abundance: few; j_gene: TRBJ2-6; d_gene: -; v_gene: TRBV12-3/TRBV12-4
CDR3aa: CASSPTPGVADTQYF; CDR3nt: TGTGCCAGCAGCCCCACCCCGGGAGTTGCAGATACGCAGTATTTT; abundance: few; j_gene: TRBJ2-3; d_gene: -; v_gene: TRBV28
CDR3aa: CASSRGGAYEQYF; CDR3nt: TGTGCCAGCAGCCGGGGGGGGGCCTACGAGCAGTACTTC; abundance: many; j_gene: TRBJ2-7; d_gene: TRBD2; v_gene: TRBV11-2
CDR3aa: CASDDRNTDTQYF; CDR3nt: TGTGCCAGCGACGACAGAAATACAGATACGCAGTATTTT; abundance: -; j_gene: TRBJ2-3; d_gene: -; v_gene: TRBV28
CDR3aa: CASSVEAGRTNEKLFF; CDR3nt: TGTGCCAGCAGCGTAGAGGCAGGGAGGACTAATGAAAAACTGTTTTTT; abundance: -; j_gene: TRBJ1-4; d_gene: -; v_gene: TRBV9
CDR3aa: CASSIARDETQYF; CDR3nt: TGTGCCAGTAGTATAGCCAGAGACGAGACCCAGTACTTC; abundance: -; j_gene: TRBJ2-5; d_gene: -; v_gene: TRBV19
CDR3aa: CASSWVSGLGYTF; CDR3nt: TGTGCCAGCAGTTGGGTTTCGGGGTTGGGCTACACCTTC; abundance: -; j_gene: TRBJ1-2; d_gene: -; v_gene: TRBV6-5
CDR3aa: CASSLQSGGAGSKNIQYF; CDR3nt: TGTGCCAGCAGCTTACAAAGCGGAGGGGCCGGGTCCAAAAACATTCAGTACTTC; abundance: few; j_gene: TRBJ2-4; d_gene: -; v_gene: TRBV11-2
CDR3aa: CASSRPGELFF; CDR3nt: TGTGCCAGCTCTCGGCCCGGGGAGCTGTTTTTT; abundance: -; j_gene: TRBJ2-2; d_gene: -; v_gene: TRBV18
CDR3aa: CASSYLTGTGGATDTQYF; CDR3nt: TGTGCCAGCAGTTACCTCACCGGGACAGGGGGCGCGACAGATACGCAGTATTTT; abundance: once; j_gene: TRBJ2-3; d_gene: TRBD1; v_gene: TRBV6-2/TRBV6-3
CDR3aa: CASSFVGNQPQHF; CDR3nt: TGTGCCAGCAGTTTCGTAGGCAATCAGCCCCAGCATTTT; abundance: -; j_gene: TRBJ1-5; d_gene: -; v_gene: TRBV28
CDR3aa: CASSADSSSYEQYF; CDR3nt: TGTGCCAGCAGCGCGGACAGTAGCTCCTACGAGCAGTACTTC; abundance: few; j_gene: TRBJ2-7; d_gene: -; v_gene: TRBV11-2
CDR3aa: CASSFGPGELAYEQYF; CDR3nt: TGCGCCAGCAGCTTTGGTCCGGGGGAACTAGCCTACGAGCAGTACTTC; abundance: -; j_gene: TRBJ2-7; d_gene: -; v_gene: TRBV5-1
CDR3aa: CAISEGSLRRDTQYF; CDR3nt: TGTGCCATCAGTGAGGGGTCCCTTAGGAGAGATACGCAGTATTTT; abundance: -; j_gene: TRBJ2-3; d_gene: -; v_gene: TRBV10-3
CDR3aa: CSATTSGYPKGYF; CDR3nt: TGCAGTGCTACGACTAGCGGATACCCCAAGGGGTACTTC; abundance: few; j_gene: TRBJ2-7; d_gene: TRBD2; v_gene: TRBV20-1
CDR3aa: CASSGDGWSYGYTF; CDR3nt: TGTGCCAGCAGTGGAGACGGGTGGAGCTATGGCTACACCTTC; abundance: many; j_gene: TRBJ1-2; d_gene: -; v_gene: TRBV12-3/TRBV12-4
CDR3aa: CASSLELPNQPQHF; CDR3nt: TGTGCCAGCAGCTTAGAATTGCCCAATCAGCCCCAGCATTTT; abundance: -; j_gene: TRBJ1-5; d_gene: -; v_gene: TRBV7-9
CDR3aa: CSVWGQGTGGIYEQYF; CDR3nt: TGCAGCGTCTGGGGCCAGGGGACGGGAGGGATCTACGAGCAGTACTTC; abundance: -; j_gene: TRBJ2-7; d_gene: TRBD2; v_gene: TRBV20-1
CDR3aa: CAIRTLAGGPEQFF; CDR3nt: TGTGCCATCAGGACACTAGCGGGAGGCCCCGAGCAGTTCTTC; abundance: -; j_gene: TRBJ2-1; d_gene: TRBD2; v_gene: TRBV10-3